The 14 T cell receptor beta chains below come from one sample, sequenced in a study of long-term antiretroviral therapy in people with HIV. With survey level as its setting, the immunoSEQ assay was v3.0. This table comes from immunoSEQ multiplex PCR, and its TCRdb copy is limited to in-frame clones, with some not included. Among about 39,000 clones listed, 75% to 90% were seen once. This specimen was unsorted PBMCs, taken 3.1 years after starting antiretroviral therapy. Receptors originate from a woman in her fifties or sixties with HIV.

The chain combines TRBV2 with TRBJ2-7, with D possibly matching TRBD1 (5 bases). The CDR3 has 11 residues. V lost 8 bases and J lost 2, with 7 bases in between. Germline values: CDR1 SNHLY, CDR2 FYNNEI. The CDR3 here is CASQGTYEQYF. In DNA, the CDR3 is TGTGCCAGCCAGGGAACCTACGAGCAGTACTTC.

The V and J genes are TRBV11-3 and TRBJ1-1; 10 nucleotides line up with TRBD1. Germline trimming cut 5 bases from V and 5 bases from J; bases unmatched to any gene: 11. The CDR3 consists of 16 residues. CDR1 is SGHNT, CDR2 YENEEA, per germline. CDR3 protein: CASSPGPGTGVTEAFF. For the CDR3, the DNA is TGTGCCAGCAGCCCAGGTCCGGGGACAGGGGTGACTGAAGCTTTCTTT. The whole variable domain, remainder taken from reference TRBV11-3 and TRBJ1-1, is EAGVVQSPRYKIIEKKQPVAFWCNPISGHNTLYWYLQNLGQGPELLIRYENEEAVDDSQLPKDRFSAERLKGVDSTLKIQPAELGDSAVYLCASSPGPGTGVTEAFFGQGTRLTVV.

V usage is TRBV7-3 and J usage is TRBJ2-7; D not certain. Trimming shortened V by 5 bases and J by 1 base, and 9 bases separated the two germline ends. CDR3 length: 13 residues. Looked up from germline, CDR1 is SGHTA and CDR2 is FQGTGA. The CDR3 DNA follows: TGTGCCAGCAGCCAAGGACCGTCCTACGAGCAGTACTTC. This encodes CASSQGPSYEQYF.

This chain links TRBV13 with TRBJ1-2; TRBD1 agrees at 11 bases. CDR1 and CDR2 (germline): PRHDT, FYEKMQ (reference sequence). The length of the CDR3 is 16 residues. V dropped 5 bases and J dropped 4; count of bases not matched to a gene: 9. DNA for the CDR3: TGTGCCAGCAGCCGGGCCCCGGGACAGGGGGTCTATGGCTACACCTTC. Amino acid sequence: CASSRAPGQGVYGYTF. Variable domain in full (rest from reference TRBV13 and TRBJ1-2): AAGVIQSPRHLIKEKRETATLKCYPIPRHDTVYWYQQGPGQDPQFLISFYEKMQSDKGSIPDRFSAQQFSDYHSELNMSSLELGDSALYFCASSRAPGQGVYGYTFGSGTRLTVV.

This clone showed up just once. The chain joins TRBV5-1 to TRBJ2-7, with D tentatively TRBD2 (5 bases). CDR3 length: 14 amino acids. The germline gives CDR1 SGHRS, CDR2 YFSETQ. Deletions cut 4 bases from V and 2 bases from J, with 13 bases between. This CDR3 reads CASSPDVGTYEQYF. For the CDR3, the DNA is TGCGCCAGCAGCCCGGACGTCGGGACCTACGAGCAGTACTTC.

The chain has TRBV5-8 and TRBJ2-5; D is unclear. V was cut by 7 bases and J by 3 bases, with 4 bases left in between. The CDR3 consists of 10 residues. CDR1 SGHTS and CDR2 YDEGEE come from the germline V gene. The CDR3 spells CASGEETQYF. In DNA form, the CDR3 reads TGTGCCAGCGGAGAAGAGACCCAGTACTTC. Full variable domain (outside the CDR3, taken from reference TRBV5-8 and TRBJ2-5): EAGVTQSPTHLIKTRGQQATLRCSPISGHTSVYWYQQALGLGLQFLLWYDEGEERNRGNFPPRFSGRQFPNYSSELNVNALELEDSALYLCASGEETQYFGPGTRLLVL.

This clone was counted only a few times. Here the CDR3 DNA reads TGTGCCAGCAGCTATGACAACGAGCAGTACTTC. It codes for CASSYDNEQYF. This chain uses TRBV11-1 with TRBJ2-7; no clear D. The CDR3 contains 11 residues. Germline assignment: CDR1 SGHAT and CDR2 FQDESV (reference sequence). Deletions cut 4 bases from V and 5 bases from J, with 6 bases between. The full variable domain, rest sourced from reference TRBV11-1 and TRBJ2-7, is EAEVAQSPRYKITEKSQAVAFWCDPISGHATLYWYRQILGQGPELLVQFQDESVVDDSQLPKDRFSAERLKGVDSTLKIQPAELGDSAMYLCASSYDNEQYFGPGTRLTVT.

In this sample, this clone turned up once. The chain carries TRBV30 and TRBJ2-7; no reliable D call. From germline, CDR1 is GTSNPN and CDR2 SVGIG (reference sequence). The V and J ends lost 3 bases and 4 bases respectively, with 13 bases between them. This CDR3 contains 13 residues. The DNA of the CDR3 is TGTGCCTGGAGCTCGGAACGGGCTTACGAGCAGTACTTC. Its protein product is CAWSSERAYEQYF.

The chain carries TRBV11-2 and TRBJ1-3; D possibly corresponds to TRBD1 (5 bases). With 5 bases removed from V and 0 bases from J, the gap between germline ends came to 14 bases. From germline, CDR1 is SGHAT and CDR2 FQNNGV. The CDR3 contains 16 residues. This chain's CDR3 is CASSLRELFSGNTIYF. In DNA form, the CDR3 reads TGTGCCAGCAGCCTCAGGGAGCTGTTCTCTGGAAACACCATATATTTT.

This clone was recorded only once. The chain has TRBV6-5 and TRBJ2-7; 9 bases are shared with TRBD1. Germline assignment: CDR1 MNHEY and CDR2 SVGAGI. The CDR3 has 14 residues. V dropped 8 bases and J dropped 5; count of bases not matched to a gene: 10. The CDR3 sequence is CASCEGQGVHEQYF. The CDR3 DNA reads TGTGCCAGCTGTGAGGGACAGGGTGTCCACGAGCAGTACTTC.

The chain's CDR3 is CASSPSRGDGYTF. The CDR3 coding sequence is TGTGCCAGCTCACCAAGCAGGGGAGATGGCTACACCTTC. J is TRBJ1-2 and V is TRBV18; a weak D match, TRBD1 (6 bases). CDR3 length: 13 amino acids. With 2 bases removed from V and 6 bases from J, the gap between germline ends came to 10 bases. Germline V gene sequence: CDR1 KGHSH, CDR2 LQKENI.

This chain links TRBV7-9 with TRBJ1-4; D is unclear. The germline CDR1 and CDR2 sequences are SEHNR and FQNEAQ (reference sequence). CDR3 length: 12 amino acids. The V and J ends lost 5 bases and 11 bases respectively, with 12 bases between them. CDR3 coding DNA: TGTGCCAGCAGCGAAGAGACTGGGAAACTGTTTTTT. This encodes CASSEETGKLFF.

The rearrangement joins TRBV4-2 to TRBJ2-2, with D perhaps being TRBD1 or TRBD2 (5 bases each). The germline V gene encodes CDR1 LGHNA and CDR2 YNFKEQ. Trimming shortened V by 2 bases and J by 0 bases, and 19 bases separated the two germline ends. This CDR3 has 19 residues. The CDR3 reads CASSQRGRGRHTNTGELFF. The DNA for the CDR3 is TGTGCCAGCAGCCAAAGGGGCCGAGGGCGACACACGAACACCGGGGAGCTGTTTTTT.

In this sample, this clone turned up a few times. This chain connects TRBV27 to TRBJ1-1, with TRBD1 as a possible D gene (5 bases). This CDR3 spans 16 amino acids. The germline V and J ends were trimmed by 4 bases and 4 bases, with 19 bases remaining between them. CDR1 is MNHEY and CDR2 is SMNVEV in the germline V gene (reference sequence). CDR3 amino acids: CASSSPTQGTGTEAFF. As DNA, the CDR3 is TGTGCCAGCAGTTCGCCAACTCAGGGCACAGGCACTGAAGCTTTCTTT.